This TCR beta chain was identified during a study of T cell repertoires in cytomegalovirus infection. Study information: Both recently identified HLA-C-restricted and well-studied HLA-B-restricted CMV epitopes were used in the study. Through public TCR beta signatures, both CMV infection and matching HLA type were indicated. General study results and limits: HLA-C-restricted TCR beta clonotypes specific for CMV led the ex vivo response.

This CDR3 contains 14 residues. Germline CDR1 and CDR2: MNHEY and SMNVEV (reference sequence). V shed 3 bases and J shed 0 bases, with 6 bases lying between them. MiXCR was run by TCRdb on the reads, yielding one entry per CDR3 protein. The table includes 830,000 or so distinct CDR3 sequences, about 30% detected once. Points on this clonotype: No antigen is known for it.

V and J are TRBV27 and TRBJ1-5; no clear D gene. Specimen: cultured CD8+ T cells from PBMCs, collected from culture after CMV antigen stimulation. The TCR comes from a human donor in good health (CMV status not recorded). Some clones in this sample may be carry-over from other donors' samples. The CDR3 region is CASSLTISNQPQHF. CDR3 in DNA: TGTGCCAGCAGTTTGACAATTAGCAATCAGCCCCAGCATTTT.